This entry concerns a single T cell receptor beta chain. The antigen is not known. Amplification used 60 Vbeta primers and 13 Jbeta primers. The data were produced by immunoSEQ multiplex PCR, yet TCRdb's version contains in-frame clones alone and is incomplete. The sample records roughly 250,000 clones, roughly 81% being singletons. The entry originates in a study of cytomegalovirus exposure and HLA in healthy donors. Study findings and constraints: Association of around 17,000 TCR beta sequences with HLA alleles was found at 0.05 false discovery rate in a later analysis. Some TCR beta chains (about 170 of them) were listed as cytomegalovirus-associated. Owing to their indistinguishability, certain V segments, notably TRBV6-2 and TRBV6-3, were excluded.

Donors counted as nominally healthy when sampled, yet unrecorded immune exposures were likely. The CDR3 length is 14 residues. The germline CDR1 and CDR2 sequences are LNHDA and SQIVND (reference sequence). The ends were cut back, 5 bases at V and 3 bases at J, with 10 bases in the middle. The receptor was isolated from a woman aged 40 to 55 in good health and CMV-seropositive. The chain joins TRBV19 to TRBJ2-2, with D possibly matching TRBD1 (5 bases). Material for sequencing was PBMCs. Here the CDR3 DNA reads TGTGCCAGTAGTCGGCCAGGGTACACCGGGGAGCTGTTTTTT. This sequence encodes CASSRPGYTGELFF.